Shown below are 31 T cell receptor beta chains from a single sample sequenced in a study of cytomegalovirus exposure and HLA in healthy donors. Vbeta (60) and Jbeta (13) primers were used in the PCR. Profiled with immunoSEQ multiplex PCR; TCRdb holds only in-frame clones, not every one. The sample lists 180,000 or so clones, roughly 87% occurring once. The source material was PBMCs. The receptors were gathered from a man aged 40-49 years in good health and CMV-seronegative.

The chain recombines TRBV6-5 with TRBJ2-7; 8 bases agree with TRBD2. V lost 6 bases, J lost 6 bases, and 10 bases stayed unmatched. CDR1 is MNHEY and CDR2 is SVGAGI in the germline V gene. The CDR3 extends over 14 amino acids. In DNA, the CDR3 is TGTGCCAGCAGAGCCGCCGGCGGGGGGAGCGAGCAGTACTTC. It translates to CASRAAGGGSEQYF.

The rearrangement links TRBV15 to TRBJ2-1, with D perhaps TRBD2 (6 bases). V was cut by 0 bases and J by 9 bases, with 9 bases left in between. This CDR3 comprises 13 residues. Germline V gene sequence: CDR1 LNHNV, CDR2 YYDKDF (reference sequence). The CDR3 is CATSRDPEGEQFF. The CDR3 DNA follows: TGTGCCACCAGCAGAGATCCGGAGGGTGAGCAGTTCTTC.

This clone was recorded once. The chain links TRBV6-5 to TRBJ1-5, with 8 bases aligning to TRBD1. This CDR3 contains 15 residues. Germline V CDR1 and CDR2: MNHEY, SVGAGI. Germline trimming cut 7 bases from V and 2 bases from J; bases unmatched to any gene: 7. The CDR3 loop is CASMTTGAGNQPQHF. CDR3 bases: TGTGCCAGCATGACGACAGGGGCCGGCAATCAGCCCCAGCATTTT.

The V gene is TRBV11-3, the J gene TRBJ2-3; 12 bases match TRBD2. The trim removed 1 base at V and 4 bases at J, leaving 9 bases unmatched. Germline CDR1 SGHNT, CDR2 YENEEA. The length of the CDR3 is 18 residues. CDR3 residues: CASSLGASGGGRADTQYF. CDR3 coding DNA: TGTGCCAGCAGCTTAGGGGCTAGCGGGGGGGGCCGGGCAGATACGCAGTATTTT.

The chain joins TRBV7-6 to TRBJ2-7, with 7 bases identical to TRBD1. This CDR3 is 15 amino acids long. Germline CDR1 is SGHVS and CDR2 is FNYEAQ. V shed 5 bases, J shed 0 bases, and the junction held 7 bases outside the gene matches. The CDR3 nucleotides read TGTGCCAGCAGCCCAGGACAGGAACCCTCCTACGAGCAGTACTTC. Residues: CASSPGQEPSYEQYF.

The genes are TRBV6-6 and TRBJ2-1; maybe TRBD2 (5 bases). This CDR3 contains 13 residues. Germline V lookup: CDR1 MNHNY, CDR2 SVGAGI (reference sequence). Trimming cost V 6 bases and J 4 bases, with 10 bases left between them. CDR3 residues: CASRRAEYNEQFF. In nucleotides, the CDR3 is TGTGCCAGCAGGAGGGCCGAATACAATGAGCAGTTCTTC.

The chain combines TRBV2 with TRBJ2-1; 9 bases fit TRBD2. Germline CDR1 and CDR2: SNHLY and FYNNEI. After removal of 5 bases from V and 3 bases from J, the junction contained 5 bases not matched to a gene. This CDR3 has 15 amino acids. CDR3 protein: CASSMGRGGYNEQFF. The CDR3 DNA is TGTGCCAGCAGTATGGGGCGGGGGGGCTACAATGAGCAGTTCTTC.

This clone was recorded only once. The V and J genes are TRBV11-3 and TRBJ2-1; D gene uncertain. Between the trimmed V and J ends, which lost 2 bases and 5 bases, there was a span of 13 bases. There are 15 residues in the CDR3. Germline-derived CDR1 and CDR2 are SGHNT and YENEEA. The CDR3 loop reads CASSLRGQSHNEQFF. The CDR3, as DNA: TGTGCCAGCAGCTTACGAGGCCAAAGCCACAATGAGCAGTTCTTC.

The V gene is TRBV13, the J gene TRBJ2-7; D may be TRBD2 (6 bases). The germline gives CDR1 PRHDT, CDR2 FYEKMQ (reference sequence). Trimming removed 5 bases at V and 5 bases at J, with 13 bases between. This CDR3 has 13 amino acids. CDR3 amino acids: CASSPTPGDEQYF. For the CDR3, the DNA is TGTGCCAGCAGCCCGACTCCGGGGGACGAGCAGTACTTC.

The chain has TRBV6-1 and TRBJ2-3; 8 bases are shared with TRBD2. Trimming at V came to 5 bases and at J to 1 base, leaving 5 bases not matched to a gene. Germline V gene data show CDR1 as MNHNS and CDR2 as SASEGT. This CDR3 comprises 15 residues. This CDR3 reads CASSSGGEGTDTQYF. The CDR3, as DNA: TGTGCCAGCAGTTCGGGGGGGGAGGGCACAGATACGCAGTATTTT.

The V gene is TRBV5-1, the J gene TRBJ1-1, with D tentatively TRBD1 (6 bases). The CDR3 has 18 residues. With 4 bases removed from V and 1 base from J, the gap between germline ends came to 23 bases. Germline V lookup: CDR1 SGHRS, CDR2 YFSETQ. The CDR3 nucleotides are TGCGCCAGCAGCAGATACACCCCGGGACAAGGGAGGAACACTGAAGCTTTCTTT. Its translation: CASSRYTPGQGRNTEAFF. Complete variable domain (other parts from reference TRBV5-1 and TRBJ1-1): KAGVTQTPRYLIKTRGQQVTLSCSPISGHRSVSWYQQTPGQGLQFLFEYFSETQRNKGNFPGRFSGRQFSNSRSEMNVSTLELGDSALYLCASSRYTPGQGRNTEAFFGQGTRLTVV.

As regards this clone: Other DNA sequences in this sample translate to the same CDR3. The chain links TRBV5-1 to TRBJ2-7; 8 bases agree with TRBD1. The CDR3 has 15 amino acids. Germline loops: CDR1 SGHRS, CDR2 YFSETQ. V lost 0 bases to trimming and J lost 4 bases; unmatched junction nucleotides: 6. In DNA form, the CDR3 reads TGCGCCAGCAGCTTGGAAACAGGGGGTGCGTACGAGCAGTACTTC. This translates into CASSLETGGAYEQYF.

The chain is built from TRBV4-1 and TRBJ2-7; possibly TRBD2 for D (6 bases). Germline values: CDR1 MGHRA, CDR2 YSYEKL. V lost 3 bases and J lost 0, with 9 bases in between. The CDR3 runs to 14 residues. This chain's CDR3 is CASSQGLVSYEQYF. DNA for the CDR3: TGCGCCAGCAGCCAGGGACTTGTCTCCTACGAGCAGTACTTC.

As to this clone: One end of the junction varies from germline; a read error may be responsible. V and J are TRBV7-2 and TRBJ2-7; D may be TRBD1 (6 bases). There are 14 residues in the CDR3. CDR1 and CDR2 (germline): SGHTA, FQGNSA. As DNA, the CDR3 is TGTGCCAGCAGCTTAGAGGGGGTCTCCTGCGAGCAGTACTTC. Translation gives CASSLEGVSCEQYF.

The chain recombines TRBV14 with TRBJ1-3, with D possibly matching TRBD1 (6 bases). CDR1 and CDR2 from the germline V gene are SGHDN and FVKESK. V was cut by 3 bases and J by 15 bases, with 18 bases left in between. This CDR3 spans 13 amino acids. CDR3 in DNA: TGTGCCAGCAGCCATAAGGGGACACCCCCCACATATTTT. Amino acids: CASSHKGTPPTYF.

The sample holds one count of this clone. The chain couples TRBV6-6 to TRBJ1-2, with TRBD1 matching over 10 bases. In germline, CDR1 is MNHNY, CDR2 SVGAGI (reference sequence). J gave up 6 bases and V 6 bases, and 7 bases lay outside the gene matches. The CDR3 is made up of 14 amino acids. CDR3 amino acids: CASSPLGTGDGYTF. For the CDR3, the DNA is TGTGCCAGCAGCCCGCTCGGGACAGGGGATGGCTACACCTTC.

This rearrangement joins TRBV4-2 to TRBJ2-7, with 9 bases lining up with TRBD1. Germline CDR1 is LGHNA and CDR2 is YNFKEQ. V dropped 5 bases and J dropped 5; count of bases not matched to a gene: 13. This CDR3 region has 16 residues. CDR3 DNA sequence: TGTGCCAGCAGCGCTACGCCGGGACAGGGTAGGGACGAGCAGTACTTC. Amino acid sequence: CASSATPGQGRDEQYF.

The CDR3 coding sequence is TGTGCCAGCAGCTCCGAAGGTACTAAGGCCGGGGAGCTGTTTTTT. Its translation: CASSSEGTKAGELFF. V gene TRBV7-2 combines with J gene TRBJ2-2; D call uncertain. CDR3 size: 15 residues. Germline V lookup: CDR1 SGHTA, CDR2 FQGNSA. With 4 bases removed from V and 6 bases from J, the gap between germline ends came to 15 bases.

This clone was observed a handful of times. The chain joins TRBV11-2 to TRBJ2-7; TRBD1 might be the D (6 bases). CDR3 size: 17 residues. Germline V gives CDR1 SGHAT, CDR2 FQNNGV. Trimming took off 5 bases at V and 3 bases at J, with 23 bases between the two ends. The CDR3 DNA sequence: TGTGCCAGCAGCCCGAGTCTAAGTTGGACAGTCCTCTACGAGCAGTACTTC. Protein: CASSPSLSWTVLYEQYF. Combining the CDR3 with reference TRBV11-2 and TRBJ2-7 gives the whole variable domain EAGVAQSPRYKIIEKRQSVAFWCNPISGHATLYWYQQILGQGPKLLIQFQNNGVVDDSQLPKDRFSAERLKGVDSTLKIQPAKLEDSAVYLCASSPSLSWTVLYEQYFGPGTRLTVT.

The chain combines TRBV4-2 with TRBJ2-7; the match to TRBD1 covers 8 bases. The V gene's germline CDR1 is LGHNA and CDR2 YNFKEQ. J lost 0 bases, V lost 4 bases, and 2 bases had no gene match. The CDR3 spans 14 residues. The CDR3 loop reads CASSPTGDSYEQYF. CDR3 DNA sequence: TGTGCCAGCAGCCCGACAGGGGACTCCTACGAGCAGTACTTC.

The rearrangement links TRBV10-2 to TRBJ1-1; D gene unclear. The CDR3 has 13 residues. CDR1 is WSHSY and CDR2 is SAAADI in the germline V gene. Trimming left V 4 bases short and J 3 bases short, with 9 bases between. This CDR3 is CASSGRRDTEAFF. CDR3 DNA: TGCGCCAGCAGTGGCCGGAGAGACACTGAAGCTTTCTTT.

The CDR3 is CASSVRQGDNEQFF. The CDR3 DNA reads TGTGCCAGCAGTGTCCGACAGGGTGACAATGAGCAGTTCTTC. The genes are TRBV27 and TRBJ2-1; 7 bases line up with TRBD1. Germline CDR1 MNHEY, CDR2 SMNVEV (reference sequence). This CDR3 comprises 14 residues. V lost 5 bases to trimming and J lost 5 bases; unmatched junction nucleotides: 6.

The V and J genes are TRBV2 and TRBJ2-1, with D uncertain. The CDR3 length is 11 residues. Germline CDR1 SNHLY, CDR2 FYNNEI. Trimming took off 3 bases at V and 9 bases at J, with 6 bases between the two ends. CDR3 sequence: CASSDYSEQFF. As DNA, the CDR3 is TGTGCCAGCAGTGATTATAGTGAGCAGTTCTTC.

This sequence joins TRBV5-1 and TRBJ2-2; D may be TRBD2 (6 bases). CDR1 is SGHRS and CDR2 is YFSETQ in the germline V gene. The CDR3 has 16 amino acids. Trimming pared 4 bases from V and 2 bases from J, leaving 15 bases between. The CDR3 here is CASSRGSSPNTGELFF. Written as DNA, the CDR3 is TGCGCCAGCAGCCGGGGGTCTAGCCCTAACACCGGGGAGCTGTTTTTT.

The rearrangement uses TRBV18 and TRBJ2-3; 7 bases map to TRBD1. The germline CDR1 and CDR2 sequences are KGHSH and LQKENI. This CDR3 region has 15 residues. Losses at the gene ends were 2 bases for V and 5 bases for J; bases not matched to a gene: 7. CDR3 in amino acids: CASSPGGQVLDTQYF. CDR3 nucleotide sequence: TGTGCCAGCTCACCAGGAGGACAGGTGTTAGATACGCAGTATTTT.

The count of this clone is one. CDR3 sequence (DNA): TGTGCCAGCAGCCCGGGGACAGGTCTCACCTCCTACGAGCAGTACTTC. Its translation: CASSPGTGLTSYEQYF. The chain employs TRBV7-2 and TRBJ2-7, with 8 bases aligning to TRBD1. After removal of 5 bases from V and 0 bases from J, the junction contained 9 bases not matched to a gene. Germline V lookup: CDR1 SGHTA, CDR2 FQGNSA. The CDR3 spans 16 residues.

For the CDR3, the DNA is TGTGCCAGCAGCCCTCGACAGGGCGGGAATTCACCCCTCCACTTT. Its protein product is CASSPRQGGNSPLHF. The J gene is TRBJ1-6, the V gene TRBV7-8; the match to TRBD1 covers 7 bases. V gave up 5 bases and J gave up 7 bases; unmatched junction bases: 8. Germline-derived CDR1 and CDR2 are SGHVS and FQNEAQ. CDR3 length: 15 residues. Based on the CDR3 plus reference TRBV7-8 and TRBJ1-6, the full variable domain is GAGVSQSPRYKVAKRGQDVALRCDPISGHVSLFWYQQALGQGPEFLTYFQNEAQLDKSGLPSDRFFAERPEGSVSTLKIQRTQQEDSAVYLCASSPRQGGNSPLHFGNGTRLTVT.

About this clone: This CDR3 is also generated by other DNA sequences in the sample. The CDR3 region is CASIFKQKAAYEQYF. CDR3 DNA: TGTGCCAGTATTTTCAAGCAGAAGGCGGCATACGAGCAGTACTTC. The chain combines TRBV6-5 with TRBJ2-7; no definite D call. The V end lost 9 bases, the J end lost 4 bases, and 22 bases lay between the germline ends. CDR1 is MNHEY and CDR2 is SVGAGI in the germline V gene. The CDR3 sequence is 15 residues long.

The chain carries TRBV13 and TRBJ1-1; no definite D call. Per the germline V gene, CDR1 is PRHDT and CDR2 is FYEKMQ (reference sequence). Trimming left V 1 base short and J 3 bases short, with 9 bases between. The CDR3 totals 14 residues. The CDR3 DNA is TGTGCCAGCAGCTTAGCCCCCGAGGACACTGAAGCTTTCTTT. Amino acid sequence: CASSLAPEDTEAFF.

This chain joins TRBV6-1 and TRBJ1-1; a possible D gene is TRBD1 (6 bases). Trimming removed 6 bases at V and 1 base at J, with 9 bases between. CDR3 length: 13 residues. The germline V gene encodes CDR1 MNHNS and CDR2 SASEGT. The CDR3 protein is CASRGGANTEAFF. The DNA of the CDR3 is TGTGCCAGCAGGGGGGGGGCGAACACTGAAGCTTTCTTT.

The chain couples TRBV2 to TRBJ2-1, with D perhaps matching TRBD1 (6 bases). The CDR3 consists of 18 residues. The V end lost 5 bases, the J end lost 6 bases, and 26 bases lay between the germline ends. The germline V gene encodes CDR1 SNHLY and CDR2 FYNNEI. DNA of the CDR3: TGTGCCAGCAGTCGATACAGGGTAATCGCAGGCTTCGCCAATGAGCAGTTCTTC. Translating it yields CASSRYRVIAGFANEQFF.